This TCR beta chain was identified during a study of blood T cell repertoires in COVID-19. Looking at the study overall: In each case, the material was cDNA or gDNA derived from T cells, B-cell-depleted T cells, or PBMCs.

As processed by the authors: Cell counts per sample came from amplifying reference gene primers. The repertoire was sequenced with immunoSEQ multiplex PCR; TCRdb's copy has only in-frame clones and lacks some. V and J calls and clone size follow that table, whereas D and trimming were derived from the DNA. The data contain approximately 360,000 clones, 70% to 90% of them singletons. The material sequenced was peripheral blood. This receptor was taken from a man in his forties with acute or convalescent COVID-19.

The CDR3 coding sequence is TGCGCCAGCAGCCAAGATCGGCAGGGCTACGAGCAGTACTTC. It specifies CASSQDRQGYEQYF. The chain has TRBV4-1 and TRBJ2-7, with a possible D match to TRBD1 (5 bases). Germline V gene sequence: CDR1 MGHRA, CDR2 YSYEKL. Trimming shortened V by 0 bases and J by 3 bases, and 9 bases separated the two germline ends. The CDR3 covers 14 residues.